This is a list of T cell receptor beta chains from one sample in a study of blood T cell repertoires in COVID-19. The data were produced by immunoSEQ multiplex PCR, yet TCRdb's version contains in-frame clones alone and is incomplete. The sample consists of roughly 300,000 clones, 75% to 95% of them appearing once. The sample comprised peripheral blood. These receptors were obtained from a woman aged 25 to 45 with COVID-19, enrolled during active disease. Each CDR3 is given with its conserved first and last residue. D genes are given only for firm matches. Size values are once, few and many counts, or a class for expanded clones, and some rows have none.

J | size | D | V | CDR3 | DNA
TRBJ1-2 | NA | NA | TRBV14 | CASSQDTGYGYTF | TGTGCCAGCAGCCAAGATACAGGGTATGGCTACACCTTC
TRBJ2-7 | NA | NA | TRBV5-1 | CASSLDPGPYEQYF | TGCGCCAGCAGCTTGGATCCAGGTCCTTACGAGCAGTACTTC
TRBJ1-1 | NA | NA | TRBV3-1/TRBV3-2 | CASSQSVFRPTEAFF | TGTGCCAGCAGCCAATCTGTGTTCCGTCCCACTGAAGCTTTCTTT
TRBJ2-1 | NA | NA | TRBV19 | CASRKEGNPYNEQFF | TGTGCCAGTAGGAAGGAGGGTAATCCCTACAATGAGCAGTTCTTC
TRBJ1-1 | NA | NA | TRBV28 | CASRKTGRGRTEAFF | TGTGCCAGCAGAAAGACAGGTAGAGGGAGAACTGAAGCTTTCTTT
TRBJ2-7 | NA | TRBD2 | TRBV4-1 | CASSQRLAGLHEQYF | TGCGCCAGCAGCCAAAGGCTAGCGGGTTTACACGAGCAGTACTTC
TRBJ1-2 | few | NA | TRBV6-1 | CASSEAPGEGYGYTF | TGTGCCAGCAGTGAAGCCCCCGGGGAAGGCTATGGCTACACCTTC
TRBJ1-1 | NA | TRBD1 | TRBV11-3 | CASSLGGQANTEAFF | TGTGCCAGCAGCTTAGGGGGACAGGCGAACACTGAAGCTTTCTTT
TRBJ2-1 | few | TRBD2 | TRBV30 | CAWSPRKPGGYNEQFF | TGTGCCTGGAGCCCCCGGAAACCGGGAGGCTACAATGAGCAGTTCTTC
TRBJ1-1 | NA | NA | TRBV11-2 | CASSLDPGDTEAFF | TGTGCCAGCAGCTTAGATCCGGGGGACACTGAAGCTTTCTTT